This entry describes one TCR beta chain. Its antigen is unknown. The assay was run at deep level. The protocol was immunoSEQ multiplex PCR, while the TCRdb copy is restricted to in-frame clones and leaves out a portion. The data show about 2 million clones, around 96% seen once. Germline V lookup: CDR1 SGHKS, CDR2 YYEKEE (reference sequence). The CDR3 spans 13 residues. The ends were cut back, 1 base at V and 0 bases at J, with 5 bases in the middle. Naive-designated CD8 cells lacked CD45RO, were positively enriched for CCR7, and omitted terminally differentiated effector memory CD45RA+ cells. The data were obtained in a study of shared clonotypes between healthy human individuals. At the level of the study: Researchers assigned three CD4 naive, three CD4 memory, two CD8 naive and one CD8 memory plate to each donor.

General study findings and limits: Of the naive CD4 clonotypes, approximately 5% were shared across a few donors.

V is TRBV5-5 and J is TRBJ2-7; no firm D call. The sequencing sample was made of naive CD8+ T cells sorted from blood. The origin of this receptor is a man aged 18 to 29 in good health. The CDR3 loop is CASSLTHSYEQYF. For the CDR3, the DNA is TGTGCCAGCAGCTTGACTCACTCCTACGAGCAGTACTTC.